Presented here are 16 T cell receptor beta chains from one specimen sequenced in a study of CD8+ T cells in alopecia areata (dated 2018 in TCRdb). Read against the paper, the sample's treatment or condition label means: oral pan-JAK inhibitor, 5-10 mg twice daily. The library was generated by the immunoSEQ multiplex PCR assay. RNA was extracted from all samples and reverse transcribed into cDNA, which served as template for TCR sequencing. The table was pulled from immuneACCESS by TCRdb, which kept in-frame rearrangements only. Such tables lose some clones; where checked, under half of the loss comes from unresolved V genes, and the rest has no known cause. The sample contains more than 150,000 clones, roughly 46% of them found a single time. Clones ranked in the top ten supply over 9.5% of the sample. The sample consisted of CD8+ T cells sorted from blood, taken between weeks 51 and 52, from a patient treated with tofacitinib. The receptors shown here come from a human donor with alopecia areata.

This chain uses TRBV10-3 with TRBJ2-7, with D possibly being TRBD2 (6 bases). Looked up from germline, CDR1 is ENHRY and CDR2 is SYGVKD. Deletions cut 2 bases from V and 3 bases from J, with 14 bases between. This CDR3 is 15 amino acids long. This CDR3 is CAISEGGSWGYEQYF. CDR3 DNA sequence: TGTGCCATCAGTGAGGGAGGGAGTTGGGGCTACGAGCAGTACTTC.

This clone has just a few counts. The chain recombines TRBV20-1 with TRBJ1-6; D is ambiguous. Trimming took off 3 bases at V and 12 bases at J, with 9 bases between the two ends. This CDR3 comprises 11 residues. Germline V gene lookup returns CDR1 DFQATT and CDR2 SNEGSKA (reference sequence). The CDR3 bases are TGCAGTGCTAGTGCCGGGGTACCCCTCCACTTT. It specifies CSASAGVPLHF.

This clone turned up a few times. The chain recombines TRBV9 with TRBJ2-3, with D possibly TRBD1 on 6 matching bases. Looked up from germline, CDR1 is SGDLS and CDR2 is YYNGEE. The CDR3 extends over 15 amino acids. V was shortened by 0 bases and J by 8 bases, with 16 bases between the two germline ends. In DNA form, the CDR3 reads TGTGCCAGCAGCGTAGAGGGACAAAGTGGCTCTACGCAGTATTTT. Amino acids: CASSVEGQSGSTQYF.

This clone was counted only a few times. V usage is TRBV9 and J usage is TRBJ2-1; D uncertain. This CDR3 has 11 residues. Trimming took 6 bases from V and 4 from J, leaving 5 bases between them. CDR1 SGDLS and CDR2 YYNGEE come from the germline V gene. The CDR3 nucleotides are TGTGCCAGCAAAGGGTACAATGAGCAGTTCTTC. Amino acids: CASKGYNEQFF.

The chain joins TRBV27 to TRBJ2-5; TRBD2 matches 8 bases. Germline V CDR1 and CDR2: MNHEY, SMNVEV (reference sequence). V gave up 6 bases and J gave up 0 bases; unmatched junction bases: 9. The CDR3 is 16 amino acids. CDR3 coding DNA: TGTGCCAGCAGCCCCTCCGGGGGGGAGTACCAAGAGACCCAGTACTTC. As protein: CASSPSGGEYQETQYF.

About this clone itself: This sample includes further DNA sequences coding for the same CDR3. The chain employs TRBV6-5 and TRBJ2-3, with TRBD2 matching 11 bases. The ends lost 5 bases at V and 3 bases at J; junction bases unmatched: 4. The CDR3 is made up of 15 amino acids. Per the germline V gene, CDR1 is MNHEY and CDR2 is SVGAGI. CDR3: CASSPLAGGTDTQYF. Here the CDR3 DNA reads TGTGCCAGCAGTCCTCTAGCGGGGGGAACAGATACGCAGTATTTT.

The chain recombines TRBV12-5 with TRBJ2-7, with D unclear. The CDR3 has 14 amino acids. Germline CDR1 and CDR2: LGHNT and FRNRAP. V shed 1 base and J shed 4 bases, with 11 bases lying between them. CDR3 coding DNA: TGTGCTAGTGGTTTGGACTACCGGAGTTACGAGCAGTACTTC. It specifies CASGLDYRSYEQYF.

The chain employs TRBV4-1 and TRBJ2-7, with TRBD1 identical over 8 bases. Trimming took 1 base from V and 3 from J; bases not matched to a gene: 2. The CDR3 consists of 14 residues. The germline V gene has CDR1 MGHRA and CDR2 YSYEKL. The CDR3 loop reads CASSQGDRLYEQYF. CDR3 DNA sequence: TGCGCCAGCAGCCAAGGGGACAGGCTCTACGAGCAGTACTTC.

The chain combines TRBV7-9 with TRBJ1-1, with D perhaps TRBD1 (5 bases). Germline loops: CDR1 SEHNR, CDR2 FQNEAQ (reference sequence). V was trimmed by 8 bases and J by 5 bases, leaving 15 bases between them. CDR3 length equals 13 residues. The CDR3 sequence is CASGGAGDTEAFF. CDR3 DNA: TGTGCCAGCGGCGGGGCTGGGGATACTGAAGCTTTCTTT.

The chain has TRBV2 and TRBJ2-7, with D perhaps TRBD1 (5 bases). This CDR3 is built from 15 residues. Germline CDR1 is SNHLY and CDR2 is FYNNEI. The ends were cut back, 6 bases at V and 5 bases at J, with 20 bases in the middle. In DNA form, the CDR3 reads TGTGCCAGCAGCGAGACAGACAACCCCCCGAACGAGCAGTACTTC. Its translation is CASSETDNPPNEQYF. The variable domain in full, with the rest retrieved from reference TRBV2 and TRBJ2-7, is EPEVTQTPSHQVTQMGQEVILRCVPISNHLYFYWYRQILGQKVEFLVSFYNNEISEKSEIFDDQFSVERPDGSNFTLKIRSTKLEDSAMYFCASSETDNPPNEQYFGPGTRLTVT.

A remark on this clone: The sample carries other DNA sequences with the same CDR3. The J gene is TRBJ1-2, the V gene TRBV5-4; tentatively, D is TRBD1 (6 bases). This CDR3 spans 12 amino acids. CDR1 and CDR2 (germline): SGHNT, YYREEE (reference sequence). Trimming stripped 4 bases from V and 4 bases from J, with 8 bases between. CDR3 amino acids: CASSLDSYGYTF. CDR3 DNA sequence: TGTGCCAGCAGCCTGGACAGCTATGGCTACACCTTC.

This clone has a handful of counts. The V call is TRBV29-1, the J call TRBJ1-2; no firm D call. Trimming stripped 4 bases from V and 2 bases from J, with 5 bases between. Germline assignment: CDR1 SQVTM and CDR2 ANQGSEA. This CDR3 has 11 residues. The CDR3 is CSVGENYGYTF. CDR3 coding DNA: TGCAGCGTTGGGGAGAACTATGGCTACACCTTC.

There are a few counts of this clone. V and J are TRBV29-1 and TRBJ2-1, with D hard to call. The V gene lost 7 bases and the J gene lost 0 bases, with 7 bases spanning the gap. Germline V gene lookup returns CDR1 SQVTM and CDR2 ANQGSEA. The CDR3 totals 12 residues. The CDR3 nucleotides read TGCAGCGCCCAACTCTCCTACAATGAGCAGTTCTTC. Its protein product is CSAQLSYNEQFF.

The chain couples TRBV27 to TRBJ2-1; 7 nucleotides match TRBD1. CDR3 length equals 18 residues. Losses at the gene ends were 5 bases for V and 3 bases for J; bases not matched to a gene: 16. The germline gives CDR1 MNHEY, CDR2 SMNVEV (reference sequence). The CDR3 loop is CASSPYEGAFPYYNEQFF. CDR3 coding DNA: TGTGCCAGCAGTCCCTATGAGGGGGCTTTTCCTTACTACAATGAGCAGTTCTTC.

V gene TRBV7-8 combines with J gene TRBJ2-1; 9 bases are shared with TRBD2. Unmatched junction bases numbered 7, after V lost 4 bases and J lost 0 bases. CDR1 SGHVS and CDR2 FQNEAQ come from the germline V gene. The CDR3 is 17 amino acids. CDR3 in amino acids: CASSSNAGGSSYNEQFF. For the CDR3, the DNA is TGTGCCAGCAGCTCAAATGCGGGGGGGAGCTCCTACAATGAGCAGTTCTTC.

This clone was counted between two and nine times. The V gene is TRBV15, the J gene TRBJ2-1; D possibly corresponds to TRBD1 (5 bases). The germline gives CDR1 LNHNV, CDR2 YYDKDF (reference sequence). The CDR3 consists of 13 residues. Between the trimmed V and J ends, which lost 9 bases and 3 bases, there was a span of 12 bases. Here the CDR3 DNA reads TGTGCCACGGAACAGGAACTCTACAATGAGCAGTTCTTC. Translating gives CATEQELYNEQFF.